This T cell receptor (beta chain) was sequenced during a study of shared clonotypes between healthy human individuals. The protocol was immunoSEQ multiplex PCR, while the TCRdb copy is restricted to in-frame clones and leaves out a portion. The profile shows about a million clones, about 75% of them singletons. The sequenced sample consisted of memory CD4+ T cells sorted from blood. Subset meaning: CD45RA-negative fraction. The receptor's source is a young man in good health.

The CDR3 nucleotides are TGTGCCAGCAGCTCTACAGGCGGGGGTAGCTCCTATAATTCACCCCTCCACTTT. Translated: CASSSTGGGSSYNSPLHF. V and J are TRBV7-2 and TRBJ1-6; D perhaps matches TRBD1 (5 bases). There are 18 residues in the CDR3. Per the germline V gene, CDR1 is SGHTA and CDR2 is FQGNSA. Trimming shortened V by 4 bases and J by 0 bases, and 16 bases separated the two germline ends. Full variable domain (remainder filled in from reference TRBV7-2 and TRBJ1-6): GAGVSQSPSNKVTEKGKDVELRCDPISGHTALYWYRQSLGQGLEFLIYFQGNSAPDKSGLPSDRFSAERTGGSVSTLTIQRTQQEDSAVYLCASSSTGGGSSYNSPLHFGNGTRLTVT.